This T cell receptor (beta chain) stems from a study of blood T cell repertoires in COVID-19. Study details: Some COVID-19 samples were acute and others convalescent; all came from the United States, Italy and Spain. PBMCs, B-cell-depleted T cells, or T cells were the source of the cDNA or gDNA that made up the material.

This clone was observed a handful of times. TCRdb's copy holds only in-frame clones and misses some; the assay was immunoSEQ multiplex PCR. Of more than 250,000 clones in the sample, around 86% were seen once. Sequencing was carried out using PBMCs or T cells enriched from blood (not recorded which). This clonotype was sampled from a woman younger than 30 who had recovered from COVID-19.

CDR3 bases: TGCGCCAGCAGCTTGGTCGGAGACTATGGCTACACCTTC. Translating gives CASSLVGDYGYTF. V and J are TRBV5-1 and TRBJ1-2; the D is unclear. Germline values: CDR1 SGHRS, CDR2 YFSETQ. Trimming took off 0 bases at V and 3 bases at J, with 6 bases between the two ends. The CDR3 spans 13 residues.